The TCR beta chain described here comes from a study of cytomegalovirus exposure and HLA in healthy donors. Notes on this clone: What it recognizes is unknown.

Study conclusions and caveats: Cytomegalovirus-associated status was assigned to more than 150 TCR beta chains.

After removal of 3 bases from V and 3 bases from J, the junction contained 10 bases not matched to a gene. The CDR3 runs to 16 residues. Germline V gene data show CDR1 as LNHDA and CDR2 as SQIVND (reference sequence). Libraries were prepared by immunoSEQ multiplex PCR; TCRdb keeps only in-frame clonotypes and omits some of them. The sample has about 250,000 clones; about 90% are singletons. Sequenced material: PBMCs. The J gene is TRBJ1-2, the V gene TRBV19; 7 nucleotides line up with TRBD1. This clonotype was obtained from a man aged 18 to 29 in good health and CMV-seropositive. The CDR3 DNA follows: TGTGCCAGTAGTATGGGACAGAAGATTATGGACTATGGCTACACCTTC. Translated, it gives CASSMGQKIMDYGYTF.